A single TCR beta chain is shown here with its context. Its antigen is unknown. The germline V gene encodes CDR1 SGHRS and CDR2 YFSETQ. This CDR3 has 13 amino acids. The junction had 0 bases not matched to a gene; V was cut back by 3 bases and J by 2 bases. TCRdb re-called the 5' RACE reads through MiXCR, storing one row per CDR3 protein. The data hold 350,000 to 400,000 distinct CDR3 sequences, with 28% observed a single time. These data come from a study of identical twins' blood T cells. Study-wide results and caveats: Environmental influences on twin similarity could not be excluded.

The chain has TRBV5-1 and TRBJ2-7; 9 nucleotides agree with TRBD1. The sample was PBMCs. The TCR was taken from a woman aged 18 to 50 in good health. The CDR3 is CASSWTGAYEQYF. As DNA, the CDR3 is TGCGCCAGCAGCTGGACAGGGGCCTACGAGCAGTACTTC.